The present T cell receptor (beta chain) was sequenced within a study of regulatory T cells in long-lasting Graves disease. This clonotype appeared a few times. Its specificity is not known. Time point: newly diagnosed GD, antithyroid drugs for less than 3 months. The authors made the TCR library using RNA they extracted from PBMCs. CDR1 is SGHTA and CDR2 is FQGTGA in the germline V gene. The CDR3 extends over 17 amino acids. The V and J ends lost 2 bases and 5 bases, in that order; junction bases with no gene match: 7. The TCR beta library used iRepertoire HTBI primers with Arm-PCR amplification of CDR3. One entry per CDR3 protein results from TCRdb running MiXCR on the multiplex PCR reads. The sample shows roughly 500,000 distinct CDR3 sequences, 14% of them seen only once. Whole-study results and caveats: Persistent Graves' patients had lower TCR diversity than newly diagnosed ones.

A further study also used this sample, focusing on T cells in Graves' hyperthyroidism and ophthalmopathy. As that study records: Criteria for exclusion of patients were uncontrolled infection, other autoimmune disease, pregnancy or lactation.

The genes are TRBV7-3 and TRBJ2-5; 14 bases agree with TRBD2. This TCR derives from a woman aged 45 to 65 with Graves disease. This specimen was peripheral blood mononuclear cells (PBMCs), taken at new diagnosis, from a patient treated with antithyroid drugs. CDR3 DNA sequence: TGTGCCAGCAGCTTATTAGGACTAGCGGGAGGAGTTGAGACCCAGTACTTC. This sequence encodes CASSLLGLAGGVETQYF.